This T cell receptor (beta chain) emerged from a study of blood T cell repertoires in COVID-19. V was clipped by 0 bases and J by 1 base; unmatched bases: 8. The CDR3 contains 18 residues. Germline V gene data show CDR1 as MGHRA and CDR2 as YSYEKL. Data came from immunoSEQ multiplex PCR; TCRdb stores just in-frame clones and leaves some out. The sample consists of more than 200,000 clones, around 87% of them appearing once. The study drew participants aged about 18 to 89 years from 24 US areas. Cohort placement rested on clinical history that participants reported themselves. This sequence joins TRBV4-1 and TRBJ2-1; 8 bases agree with TRBD2. Sequencing was done on a sample of PBMCs or T cells enriched from blood (not recorded which). The sequence was obtained from a woman in her forties or fifties who had recovered from COVID-19. As DNA, the CDR3 is TGCGCCAGCAGCCAAGAACCCTTAGCGGGAAGGTCCTACAATGAGCAGTTCTTC. It yields the protein CASSQEPLAGRSYNEQFF.